Below are 5 T cell receptor beta chains sequenced from a single sample in a study of shared clonotypes between healthy human individuals. The table came from immunoSEQ multiplex PCR; TCRdb's copy has only in-frame clones and leaves some out. In the table there are roughly 2.1 million clones, roughly 91% of which are singletons. In the naive CD8 group, cells lacked CD45RO and were positively selected for CCR7, so terminally differentiated effector memory CD45RA+ cells were left out. What was sequenced was naive CD8+ T cells from PBMCs. The receptors here all came from a man aged 18-30 years in good health. Some clones in this sample may be carry-over from other donors' samples.

This clone appeared once. This rearrangement joins TRBV28 to TRBJ1-4; 7 nucleotides line up with TRBD1. This CDR3 contains 15 residues. Germline V gives CDR1 MDHEN, CDR2 SYDVKM. The ends lost 5 bases at V and 6 bases at J; junction bases unmatched: 9. CDR3 sequence reads: CASSPDDRVDEKLFF. DNA for the CDR3: TGTGCCAGCAGTCCCGACGACAGGGTCGATGAAAAACTGTTTTTT. Together with reference TRBV28 and TRBJ1-4, the CDR3 gives the full variable domain: DVKVTQSSRYLVKRTGEKVFLECVQDMDHENMFWYRQDPGLGLRLIYFSYDVKMKEKGDIPEGYSVSREKKERFSLILESASTNQTSMYLCASSPDDRVDEKLFFGSGTQLSVL.

The rearrangement uses TRBV29-1 and TRBJ2-7; D is unresolved. V lost 5 bases and J lost 4, with 9 bases in between. In germline, CDR1 is SQVTM, CDR2 ANQGSEA. The CDR3 spans 11 residues. The CDR3 region is CSVLSSYEQYF. The DNA of the CDR3 is TGCAGCGTTCTGAGTTCATACGAGCAGTACTTC.

This chain uses TRBV7-2 with TRBJ2-5; 10 bases align to TRBD2. This CDR3 spans 16 amino acids. V shed 1 base and J 4 bases; nucleotides not matched to a gene: 6. The germline gives CDR1 SGHTA, CDR2 FQGNSA. CDR3 nucleotide sequence: TGTGCCAGCAGCTTAGGCCTAGCGGGAGTCGCAGAGACCCAGTACTTC. Translating gives CASSLGLAGVAETQYF. Drawing the rest from reference TRBV7-2 and TRBJ2-5, the complete variable domain is GAGVSQSPSNKVTEKGKDVELRCDPISGHTALYWYRQSLGQGLEFLIYFQGNSAPDKSGLPSDRFSAERTGGSVSTLTIQRTQQEDSAVYLCASSLGLAGVAETQYFGPGTRLLVL.

The chain carries TRBV19 and TRBJ1-4; the D gene is possibly TRBD1 (5 bases). Germline V gives CDR1 LNHDA, CDR2 SQIVND (reference sequence). The V end lost 6 bases, the J end lost 8 bases, and 13 bases lay between the germline ends. The length of the CDR3 is 13 residues. CDR3 DNA sequence: TGTGCCAGTAGCCTCACAGGCTCAGAAAAACTGTTTTTT. Amino acids: CASSLTGSEKLFF. Drawing the rest from reference TRBV19 and TRBJ1-4, the complete variable domain is DGGITQSPKYLFRKEGQNVTLSCEQNLNHDAMYWYRQDPGQGLRLIYYSQIVNDFQKGDIAEGYSVSREKKESFPLTVTSAQKNPTAFYLCASSLTGSEKLFFGSGTQLSVL.

The chain has TRBV27 and TRBJ1-1; TRBD1 matches 11 bases. Trimming took 4 bases from V and 5 from J; bases not matched to a gene: 6. CDR1 MNHEY and CDR2 SMNVEV come from the germline V gene (reference sequence). CDR3 length: 15 amino acids. The CDR3 DNA reads as TGTGCCAGCAGTTCCCCGGACAGGGGGCTTACTGAAGCTTTCTTT. Translating it yields CASSSPDRGLTEAFF.